Below, 5 T cell receptor beta chains from the same sample are listed, as sequenced in a study of follicular helper T cells after annual influenza vaccination. Documented time point: 2014-2015 season, pre-vaccination. Profiled with immunoSEQ multiplex PCR; TCRdb holds only in-frame clones, not every one. The sample yields under 9,500 clones, roughly 80% seen once. Sequenced material: CXCR5+ CD38- circulating T follicular helper cells from blood, taken on the day of influenza vaccination. This sample's subset: circulating Tfh, non-naive CD4+CXCR5+PD-1+ (ICOS+CD38+ or ICOS-CD38-). The receptors derive from an adult who received the influenza vaccine.

This rearrangement joins TRBV5-1 to TRBJ2-2; 8 bases match TRBD1. The CDR3 runs to 15 residues. V dropped 4 bases and J dropped 5; count of bases not matched to a gene: 7. Per the germline V gene, CDR1 is SGHRS and CDR2 is YFSETQ. DNA for the CDR3: TGCGCCAGCAGCGAGACAGGGGTAGGGACCGGGGAGCTGTTTTTT. Encoded protein: CASSETGVGTGELFF.

The gene calls are TRBV5-5 and TRBJ1-1; 9 bases line up with TRBD1. The V and J ends lost 0 bases and 3 bases, in that order; junction bases with no gene match: 3. This CDR3 spans 15 amino acids. The germline CDR1 and CDR2 sequences are SGHKS and YYEKEE (reference sequence). CDR3 DNA: TGTGCCAGCAGCTTGGAACAGGGGGCTTACACTGAAGCTTTCTTT. Encoded protein: CASSLEQGAYTEAFF.

This sequence joins TRBV27 and TRBJ2-1, with 9 bases matching TRBD2. This CDR3 is 18 amino acids long. CDR1 and CDR2 (germline): MNHEY, SMNVEV (reference sequence). Trimming cost V 6 bases and J 0 bases; bases outside gene matches: 12. The CDR3 is CASSQTSGALRSYNEQFF. CDR3 bases: TGTGCCAGCAGCCAGACTAGCGGCGCCCTTCGCTCCTACAATGAGCAGTTCTTC.

The chain combines TRBV29-1 with TRBJ2-3; a possible D gene is TRBD1 (7 bases). Looked up from germline, CDR1 is SQVTM and CDR2 is ANQGSEA. This CDR3 contains 15 residues. V gave up 3 bases and J gave up 3 bases, with 16 bases separating them. The CDR3 DNA is TGCAGCGTTGATAAAGACAGGGAGGCGACAGATACGCAGTATTTT. This translates into CSVDKDREATDTQYF.

V and J are TRBV7-7 and TRBJ2-1, with 7 bases that match TRBD1. The ends lost 0 bases at V and 4 bases at J; junction bases unmatched: 0. The CDR3 covers 14 residues. CDR1 SSHAT and CDR2 FNYEAQ come from the germline V gene (reference sequence). The chain's CDR3 is CASSLAGQYNEQFF. CDR3 nucleotides: TGTGCCAGCAGCTTAGCGGGACAGTACAATGAGCAGTTCTTC.